The sequence of this T cell receptor beta chain was determined in a study of vaccination and CD4 T cells after COVID-19. With the Oncomine TCR Beta short-read assay, DNA from cultured CD4+ T cells was sequenced. Each CDR3 protein is one row after TCRdb ran MiXCR on the PCR reads. The sample has some 7,600 distinct CDR3 sequences, under 25% seen once; the top ten hold 20% to 25%. Documented treatment: approximately nine-day PBMC culture with coronavirus spike peptide pools or control peptides (ViraFEST assay). V lost 0 bases to trimming and J lost 5 bases, with 16 bases between them. Germline V gene data show CDR1 as MNHEY and CDR2 as SVGEGT. This CDR3 spans 16 amino acids. This clonotype was detected a few times. Its antigen is not known.

V gene TRBV6-2 or TRBV6-3 combines with J gene TRBJ1-2; tentative D call: TRBD1 (6 bases). The material sequenced was CD4+ T cells from blood, cultured in vitro, taken after SARS-CoV-2 vaccination. The source is a human donor who had recovered from COVID-19. Written as DNA, the CDR3 is TGTGCCAGCAGTTACTCTGGGGGCCAAACCCGATATGGCTACACCTTC. Translated: CASSYSGGQTRYGYTF.